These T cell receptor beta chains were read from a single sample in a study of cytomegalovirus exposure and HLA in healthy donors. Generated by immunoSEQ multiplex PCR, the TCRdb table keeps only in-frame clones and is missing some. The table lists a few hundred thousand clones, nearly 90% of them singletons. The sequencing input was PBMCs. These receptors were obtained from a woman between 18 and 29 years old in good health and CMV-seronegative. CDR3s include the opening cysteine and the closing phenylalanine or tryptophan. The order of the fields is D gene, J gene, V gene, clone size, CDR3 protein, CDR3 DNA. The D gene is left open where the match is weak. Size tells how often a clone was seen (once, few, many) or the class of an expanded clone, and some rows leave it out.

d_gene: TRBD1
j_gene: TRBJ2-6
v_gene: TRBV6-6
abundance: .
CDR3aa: CASIRQGGSGANVLTF
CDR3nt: TGTGCCAGCATCCGACAGGGGGGATCTGGGGCCAACGTCCTGACTTTC

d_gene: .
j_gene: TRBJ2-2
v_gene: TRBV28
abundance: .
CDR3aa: CASSPRTVSDHGELFF
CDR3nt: TGTGCCAGCAGTCCCAGGACAGTATCGGATCACGGGGAGCTGTTTTTT

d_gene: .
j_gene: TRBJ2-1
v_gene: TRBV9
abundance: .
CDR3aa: CASAPATRGNEQFF
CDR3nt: TGTGCCAGCGCCCCCGCCACTCGAGGGAATGAGCAGTTCTTC

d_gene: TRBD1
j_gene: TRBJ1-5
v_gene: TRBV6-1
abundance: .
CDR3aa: CASRGTGYNQPQHF
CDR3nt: TGTGCCAGCAGGGGGACAGGGTACAATCAGCCCCAGCATTTT

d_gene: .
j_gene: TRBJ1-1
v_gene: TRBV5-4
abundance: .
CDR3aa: CASSFQTMNTEAFF
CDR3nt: TGTGCCAGCAGCTTCCAGACAATGAACACTGAAGCTTTCTTT

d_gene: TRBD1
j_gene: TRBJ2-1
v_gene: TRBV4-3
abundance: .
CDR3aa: CASSQEADRVREQFF
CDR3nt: TGCGCCAGCAGCCAAGAAGCGGACAGGGTCAGGGAGCAGTTCTTC

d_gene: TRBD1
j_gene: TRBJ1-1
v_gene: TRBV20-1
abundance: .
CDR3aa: CRVDRETEAFF
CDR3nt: TGCAGGGTGGACAGGGAAACTGAAGCTTTCTTT

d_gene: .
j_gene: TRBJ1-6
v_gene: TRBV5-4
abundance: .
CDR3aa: CASSPSTVYNSPLHF
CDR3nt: TGTGCCAGCAGCCCCTCGACAGTTTATAATTCACCCCTCCACTTT

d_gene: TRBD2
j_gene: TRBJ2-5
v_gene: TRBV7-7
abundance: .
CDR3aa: CASSLVPGLARETQYF
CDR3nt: TGTGCCAGCAGCTTAGTCCCAGGACTAGCAAGGGAGACCCAGTACTTC

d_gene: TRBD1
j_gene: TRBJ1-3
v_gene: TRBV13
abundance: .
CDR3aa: CASSFGSDRPGNTIYF
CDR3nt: TGTGCCAGCAGCTTTGGATCGGACAGGCCCGGAAACACCATATATTTT

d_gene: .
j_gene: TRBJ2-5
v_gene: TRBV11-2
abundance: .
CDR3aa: CASSLLGGTQYF
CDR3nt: TGTGCCAGCAGCTTACTAGGAGGGACCCAGTACTTC

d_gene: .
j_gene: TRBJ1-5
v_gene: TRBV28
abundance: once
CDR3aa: CASSRGGINQPQHF
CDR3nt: TGTGCCAGCAGTAGGGGGGGTATCAATCAGCCCCAGCATTTT

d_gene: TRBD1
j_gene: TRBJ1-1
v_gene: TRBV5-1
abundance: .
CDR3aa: CASSLHDRGNTEAFF
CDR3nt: TGCGCCAGCAGCTTACATGACAGGGGGAACACTGAAGCTTTCTTT

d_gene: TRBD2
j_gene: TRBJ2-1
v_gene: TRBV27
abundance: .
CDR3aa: CASSSAGGSYNEQFF
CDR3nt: TGTGCCAGCAGTTCAGCGGGGGGGTCCTACAATGAGCAGTTCTTC

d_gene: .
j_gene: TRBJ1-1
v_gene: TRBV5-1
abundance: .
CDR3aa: CASSVLQGNTEAFF
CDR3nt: TGCGCCAGCAGCGTCTTACAGGGGAACACTGAAGCTTTCTTT

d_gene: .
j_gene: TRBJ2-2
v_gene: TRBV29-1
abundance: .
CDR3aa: CSARDDGLTNTGELFF
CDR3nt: TGCAGCGCCCGAGACGACGGACTAACGAACACCGGGGAGCTGTTTTTT

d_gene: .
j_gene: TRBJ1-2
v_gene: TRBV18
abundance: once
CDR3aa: CASSPPDRPFYGYTF
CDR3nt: TGTGCCAGCTCACCACCAGACAGGCCCTTCTATGGCTACACCTTC

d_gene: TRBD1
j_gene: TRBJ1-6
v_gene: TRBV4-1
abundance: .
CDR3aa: CASSSTGGTNSPLHF
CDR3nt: TGCGCCAGCAGCTCCACAGGGGGCACGAATTCACCCCTCCACTTT

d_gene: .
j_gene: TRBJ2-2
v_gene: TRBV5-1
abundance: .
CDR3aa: CASSPTGPGELFF
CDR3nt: TGCGCCAGCAGCCCAACAGGGCCCGGGGAGCTGTTTTTT

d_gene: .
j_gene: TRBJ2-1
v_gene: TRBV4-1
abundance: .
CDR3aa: CASSHRVLYEQFF
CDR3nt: TGCGCCAGCAGCCACAGGGTGCTCTATGAGCAGTTCTTC

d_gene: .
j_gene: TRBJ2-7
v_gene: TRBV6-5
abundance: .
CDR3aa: CASSYSGISYEQYF
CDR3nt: TGTGCCAGCAGTTACTCGGGCATCTCTTACGAGCAGTACTTC

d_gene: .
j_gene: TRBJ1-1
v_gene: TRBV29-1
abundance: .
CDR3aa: CSVDTGWTEAFF
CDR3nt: TGCAGCGTTGATACAGGATGGACTGAAGCTTTCTTT

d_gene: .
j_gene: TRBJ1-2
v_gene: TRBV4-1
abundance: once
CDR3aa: CASSQTDYGYTF
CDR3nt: TGCGCCAGCAGCCAAACGGACTATGGCTACACCTTC

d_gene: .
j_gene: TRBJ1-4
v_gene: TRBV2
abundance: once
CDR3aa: CASSGREKLFF
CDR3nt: TGTGCCAGCAGTGGCAGGGAAAAACTGTTTTTT

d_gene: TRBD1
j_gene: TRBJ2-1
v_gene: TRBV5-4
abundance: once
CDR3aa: CASSWGQGVGNEQFF
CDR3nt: TGTGCCAGCAGCTGGGGACAGGGGGTGGGGAATGAGCAGTTCTTC

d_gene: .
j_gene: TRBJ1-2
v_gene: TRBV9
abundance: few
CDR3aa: CASSADNSGGYTF
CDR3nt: TGTGCCAGCAGCGCTGACAATTCAGGTGGCTACACCTTC

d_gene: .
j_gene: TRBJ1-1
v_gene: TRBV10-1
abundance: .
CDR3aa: CASSESGSGAFF
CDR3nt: TGCGCCAGCAGTGAGTCGGGAAGCGGAGCTTTCTTT

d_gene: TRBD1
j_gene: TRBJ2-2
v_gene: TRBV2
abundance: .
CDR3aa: CASSRTGLNAGELFF
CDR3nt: TGTGCCAGCAGTCGGACAGGGTTAAACGCCGGGGAGCTGTTTTTT

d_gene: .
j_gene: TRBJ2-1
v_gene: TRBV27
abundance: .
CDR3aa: CASSSTDYNEQFF
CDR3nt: TGTGCCAGCAGTAGTACAGATTACAATGAGCAGTTCTTC

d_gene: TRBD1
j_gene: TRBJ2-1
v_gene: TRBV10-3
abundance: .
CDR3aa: CATGQGNNEQFF
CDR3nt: TGTGCCACGGGACAGGGGAACAATGAGCAGTTCTTC

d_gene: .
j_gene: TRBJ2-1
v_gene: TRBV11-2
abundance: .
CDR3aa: CASSLAGLYNEQFF
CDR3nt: TGTGCCAGCAGCTTGGCGGGGCTGTACAATGAGCAGTTCTTC

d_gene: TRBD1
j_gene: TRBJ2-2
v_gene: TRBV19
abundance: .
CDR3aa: CASSRGQGANTGELFF
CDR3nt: TGTGCCAGTAGTAGAGGACAGGGGGCGAACACCGGGGAGCTGTTTTTT

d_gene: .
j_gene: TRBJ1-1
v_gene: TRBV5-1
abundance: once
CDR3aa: CASSLDGGMNTEAFF
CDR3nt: TGCGCCAGCAGCTTGGATGGGGGCATGAACACTGAAGCTTTCTTT

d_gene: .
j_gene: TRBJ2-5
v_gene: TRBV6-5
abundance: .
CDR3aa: CASSWKGETQYF
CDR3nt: TGTGCCAGCAGTTGGAAGGGGGAGACCCAGTACTTC

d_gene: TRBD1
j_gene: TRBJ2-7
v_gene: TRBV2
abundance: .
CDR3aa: CASKKEPGQGTYEQYF
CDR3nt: TGTGCCAGCAAAAAAGAACCGGGACAGGGAACCTACGAGCAGTACTTC

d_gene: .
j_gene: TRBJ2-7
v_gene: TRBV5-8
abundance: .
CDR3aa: CASSLGTPGGEQYF
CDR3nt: TGTGCCAGCAGCTTGGGCACTCCCGGTGGCGAGCAGTACTTC

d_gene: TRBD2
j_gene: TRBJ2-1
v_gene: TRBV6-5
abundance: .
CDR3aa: CASSYTASGVYNEQFF
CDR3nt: TGTGCCAGCAGTTACACTGCTAGCGGGGTTTACAATGAGCAGTTCTTC

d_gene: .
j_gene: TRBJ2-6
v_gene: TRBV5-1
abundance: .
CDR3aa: CASSPGHQGANVLTF
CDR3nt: TGCGCCAGCAGCCCTGGACATCAGGGGGCCAACGTCCTGACTTTC

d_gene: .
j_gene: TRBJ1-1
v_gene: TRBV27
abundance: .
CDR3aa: CASSLNRVNTEAFF
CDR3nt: TGTGCCAGCAGTTTGAACAGGGTGAACACTGAAGCTTTCTTT

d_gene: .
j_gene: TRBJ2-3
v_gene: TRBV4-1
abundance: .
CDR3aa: CASSQVSRVDGTQYF
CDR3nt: TGCGCCAGCAGCCAAGTTAGCAGGGTGGATGGTACGCAGTATTTT

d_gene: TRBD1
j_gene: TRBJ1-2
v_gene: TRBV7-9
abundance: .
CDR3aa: CASSLDRGDYGYTF
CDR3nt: TGTGCCAGCAGCTTGGACAGGGGGGACTATGGCTACACCTTC

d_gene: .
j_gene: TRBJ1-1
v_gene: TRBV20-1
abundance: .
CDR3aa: CSAQTETEAFF
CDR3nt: TGCAGTGCTCAGACAGAAACTGAAGCTTTCTTT

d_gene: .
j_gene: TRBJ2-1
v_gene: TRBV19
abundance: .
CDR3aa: CASSIRVNEQFF
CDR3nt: TGTGCCAGTAGTATCAGGGTGAATGAGCAGTTCTTC

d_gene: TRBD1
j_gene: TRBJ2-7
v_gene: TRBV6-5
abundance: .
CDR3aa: CASTGQGVYEQYF
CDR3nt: TGTGCCAGCACCGGACAGGGAGTATACGAGCAGTACTTC

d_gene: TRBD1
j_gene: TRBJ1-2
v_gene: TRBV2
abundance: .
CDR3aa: CASRGQGGSNYGYTF
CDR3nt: TGTGCCAGCAGGGGACAGGGAGGATCCAACTATGGCTACACCTTC

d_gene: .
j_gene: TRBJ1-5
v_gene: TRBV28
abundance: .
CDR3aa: CASSLWGRGNQPQHF
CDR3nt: TGTGCCAGCAGTTTATGGGGCAGAGGCAATCAGCCCCAGCATTTT

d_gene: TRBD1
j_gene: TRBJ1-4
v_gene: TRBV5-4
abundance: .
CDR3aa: CASSAQGATNEKLFF
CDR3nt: TGTGCCAGCAGCGCACAGGGGGCAACTAATGAAAAACTGTTTTTT

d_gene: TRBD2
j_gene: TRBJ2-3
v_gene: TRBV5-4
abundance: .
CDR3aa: CASSFGGGATDTQYF
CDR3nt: TGTGCCAGCAGCTTCGGCGGGGGGGCCACTGATACGCAGTATTTT